These T cell receptor beta chains were read from a single sample in a study of blood T cell repertoires in COVID-19. TCRdb's table, derived via immunoSEQ multiplex PCR, lists solely in-frame clones and lacks some. The data hold around 60,000 clones, with 65% to 75% observed a single time. The specimen was peripheral blood. These receptor sequences come from an elderly woman with acute or convalescent COVID-19. Each CDR3 is given without its conserved first and last residue.

j_call: TRBJ2-3
v_call: TRBV5-4
cdr3_length: 14
cdr3_aa: ASSRGQGARGDTQY

j_call: TRBJ1-4
v_call: TRBV21-1
cdr3_length: 13
cdr3_aa: ASSSRDRGHEKLF

j_call: TRBJ1-5
v_call: TRBV19
cdr3_length: 13
cdr3_aa: ASSSLTGGNQPQH

j_call: TRBJ2-1
v_call: TRBV4-1
cdr3_length: 14
cdr3_aa: ASSPPGTASYNEQF

j_call: TRBJ1-6
v_call: TRBV2
cdr3_length: 11
cdr3_aa: ASSPTRRSPLH

j_call: TRBJ2-3
v_call: TRBV12-5
cdr3_length: 13
cdr3_aa: ASGFQAGVADTQY

j_call: TRBJ2-2
v_call: TRBV10-2
cdr3_length: 14
cdr3_aa: ASSERQGANTGELF

j_call: TRBJ2-7
v_call: TRBV20-1
cdr3_length: 9
cdr3_aa: SARTGESQY

j_call: TRBJ2-2
v_call: TRBV24-1
cdr3_length: 14
cdr3_aa: ATSRPIAGRPGELF

j_call: TRBJ2-1
v_call: TRBV7-7
cdr3_length: 17
cdr3_aa: ASSYQVSGTGGSYNEQF

j_call: TRBJ2-7
v_call: TRBV6-2/TRBV6-3
cdr3_length: 11
cdr3_aa: ASSGTAKYEQY

j_call: TRBJ2-1
v_call: TRBV18
cdr3_length: 16
cdr3_aa: ASSPRASGRANYNEQF

j_call: TRBJ1-4
v_call: TRBV29-1
cdr3_length: 11
cdr3_aa: SVDLQGDEKLF

j_call: TRBJ1-5
v_call: TRBV7-9
cdr3_length: 15
cdr3_aa: ASSLVPGGIDMQPQH

j_call: TRBJ2-2
v_call: TRBV24-1
cdr3_length: 12
cdr3_aa: ATTGQGYTGELF

j_call: TRBJ2-5
v_call: TRBV5-4
cdr3_length: 12
cdr3_aa: ASSLGGSQETQY

j_call: TRBJ2-3
v_call: TRBV3-1/TRBV3-2
cdr3_length: 12
cdr3_aa: ASSHGGRTDTQY

j_call: TRBJ2-2
v_call: TRBV28
cdr3_length: 11
cdr3_aa: ASSFTDTGELF

j_call: TRBJ2-7
v_call: TRBV7-9
cdr3_length: 13
cdr3_aa: ASSLGGAWSYEQY

j_call: TRBJ1-2
v_call: TRBV5-6
cdr3_length: 14
cdr3_aa: ASSLGDRGSPYGYT

j_call: TRBJ2-2
v_call: TRBV15
cdr3_length: 11
cdr3_aa: ATSRDPTGELF

j_call: TRBJ2-1
v_call: TRBV4-3
cdr3_length: 15
cdr3_aa: ASSQGQAGGSYNEQF

j_call: TRBJ1-3
v_call: TRBV3-1/TRBV3-2
cdr3_length: 14
cdr3_aa: ASSRNSGDSGNTIY

j_call: TRBJ2-5
v_call: TRBV3-1/TRBV3-2
cdr3_length: 10
cdr3_aa: ASSQDPGHQY

j_call: TRBJ1-1
v_call: TRBV7-9
cdr3_length: 11
cdr3_aa: ASSLVVAGEAF

j_call: TRBJ2-5
v_call: TRBV7-9
cdr3_length: 13
cdr3_aa: ASSQRRGAGETQY

j_call: TRBJ2-7
v_call: TRBV24-1
cdr3_length: 13
cdr3_aa: ATSDPVRGTYEQY

j_call: TRBJ1-1
v_call: TRBV2
cdr3_length: 9
cdr3_aa: ASSYRTEAF

j_call: TRBJ2-1
v_call: TRBV6-2/TRBV6-3
cdr3_length: 12
cdr3_aa: ASSTMTGSNEQF

j_call: TRBJ2-3
v_call: TRBV7-9
cdr3_length: 13
cdr3_aa: ASSLRAPSTDTQY

j_call: TRBJ2-3
v_call: TRBV3-1/TRBV3-2
cdr3_length: 12
cdr3_aa: ASSQDGSTDTQY

j_call: TRBJ2-7
v_call: TRBV7-2
cdr3_length: 13
cdr3_aa: ASSLDFGGSYEQY

j_call: TRBJ2-5
v_call: TRBV12-3/TRBV12-4
cdr3_length: 11
cdr3_aa: ASSLGSQETQY

j_call: TRBJ1-4
v_call: TRBV7-8
cdr3_length: 17
cdr3_aa: ASSLDSVVRGQGKEKLF

j_call: TRBJ2-2
v_call: TRBV28
cdr3_length: 14
cdr3_aa: ASRHDRVLNTGELF

j_call: TRBJ2-3
v_call: TRBV7-2
cdr3_length: 13
cdr3_aa: ASIPLSSGEGTQY

j_call: TRBJ2-1
v_call: TRBV7-2
cdr3_length: 12
cdr3_aa: ASSSGMAGGGQF

j_call: TRBJ1-5
v_call: TRBV5-1
cdr3_length: 13
cdr3_aa: ASSSGTGLNQPQH

j_call: TRBJ2-1
v_call: TRBV27
cdr3_length: 13
cdr3_aa: ASRPLGLAVNEQF